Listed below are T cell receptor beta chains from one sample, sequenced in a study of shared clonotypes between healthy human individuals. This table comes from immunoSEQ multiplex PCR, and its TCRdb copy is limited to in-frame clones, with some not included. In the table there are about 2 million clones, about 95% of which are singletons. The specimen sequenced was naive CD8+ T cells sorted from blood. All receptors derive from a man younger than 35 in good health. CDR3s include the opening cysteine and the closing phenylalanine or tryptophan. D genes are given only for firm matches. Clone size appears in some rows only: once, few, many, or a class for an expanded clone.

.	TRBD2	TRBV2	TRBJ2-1	TGTGCCAGCAGGGGACTAGCCAATGAGCAGTTCTTC	CASRGLANEQFF
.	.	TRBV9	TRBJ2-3	TGTGCCAGCAGCGTGGGGGTGGGAAGGGAGACAGATACGCAGTATTTT	CASSVGVGRETDTQYF
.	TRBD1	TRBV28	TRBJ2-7	TGTGCCAGCAGGATGGGACAGGGTTGGTACGAGCAGTACTTC	CASRMGQGWYEQYF
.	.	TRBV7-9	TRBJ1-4	TGTGCCAGCAGCTTAGTGGGCTTAGGGGATGAAAAACTGTTTTTT	CASSLVGLGDEKLFF
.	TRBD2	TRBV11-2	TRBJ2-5	TGTGCCAGCAGCTTATCAGCGGGGGGGCCAAGAGAGACCCAGTACTTC	CASSLSAGGPRETQYF
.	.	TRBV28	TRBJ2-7	TGTGCCAGCAGTTCGGTGTCAGGGTTAACCTACGAGCAGTACTTC	CASSSVSGLTYEQYF
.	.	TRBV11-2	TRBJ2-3	TGTGCCAGCAGCGTCCATTGGGGATTAACAGATACGCAGTATTTT	CASSVHWGLTDTQYF
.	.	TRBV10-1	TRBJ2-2	TGCGCCAGCAGTGAGTCGTGGGGCTATAACACCGGGGAGCTGTTTTTT	CASSESWGYNTGELFF
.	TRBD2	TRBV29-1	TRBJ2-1	TGCAGCGTTGAAGTAGCGGGAGGGCCTAAATACAATGAGCAGTTCTTC	CSVEVAGGPKYNEQFF
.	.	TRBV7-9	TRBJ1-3	TGTGCCAGCAGCGAGTCCCACAGGGAATATGGAAACACCATATATTTT	CASSESHREYGNTIYF
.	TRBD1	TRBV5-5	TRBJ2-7	TGTGCCAGCAGCTGGGGCATATGGGACAGGGAATACGAGCAGTACTTC	CASSWGIWDREYEQYF
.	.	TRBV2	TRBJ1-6	TGTGCCATCAATCTCCAGGCTAGCTCCTATAATTCACCCCTCCACTTT	CAINLQASSYNSPLHF
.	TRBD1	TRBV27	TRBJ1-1	TGTGCCAGCAGTTTTCCGGGACAGGAAGCTTTCTTT	CASSFPGQEAFF
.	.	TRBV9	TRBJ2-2	TGTGCCAGCAGCGTAGCTCCACAGAGCCCCAACACCGGGGAGCTGTTTTTT	CASSVAPQSPNTGELFF
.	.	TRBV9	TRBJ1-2	TGTGCCAGCAGCGTCCTGGGGGGGTCCAGCTATGGCTACACCTTC	CASSVLGGSSYGYTF
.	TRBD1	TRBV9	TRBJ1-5	TGTGCCAGCAGTGGACCAAATCTACGACAGGGAAATCAGCCCCAGCATTTT	CASSGPNLRQGNQPQHF
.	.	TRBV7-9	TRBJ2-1	TGTGCCAGCAGCTTAGTTCAGGAGATGGAGCAGTTCTTC	CASSLVQEMEQFF
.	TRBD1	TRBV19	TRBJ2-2	TGTGCCAGTAGTATAGGGGAACAGGGGACCGGGGAGCTGTTTTTT	CASSIGEQGTGELFF
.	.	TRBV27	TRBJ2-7	TGTGCCAGCAGATTTACAGGGTCAGGCGACGAGCAGTACTTC	CASRFTGSGDEQYF
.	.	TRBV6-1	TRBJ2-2	TGTGCCAGCAGTGAACCGAACACCGGGGAGCTGTTTTTT	CASSEPNTGELFF
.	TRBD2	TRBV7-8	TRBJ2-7	TGTGCCAGCAGCTTAGGGACTAGCGGATCCTACGAGCAGTACTTC	CASSLGTSGSYEQYF
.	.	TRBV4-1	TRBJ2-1	TGCGCCAGCAGCCAAGAAATACACGACAATGAGCAGTTCTTC	CASSQEIHDNEQFF
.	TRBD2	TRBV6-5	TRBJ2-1	TGTGCCAGCAGTTCCCTCAGCGGGAGGACTGACAATGAGCAGTTCTTC	CASSSLSGRTDNEQFF
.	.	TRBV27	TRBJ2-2	TGTGCCAGCAGTTTTGGGGGTCCGACCGGGGAGCTGTTTTTT	CASSFGGPTGELFF
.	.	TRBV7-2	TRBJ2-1	TGTGCCAGCAGCTGGGTAGCCTACAATGAGCAGTTCTTC	CASSWVAYNEQFF
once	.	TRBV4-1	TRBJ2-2	TGCGCCAGCAGCCAAGACCGGGGGAGTGGGGAGCTGTTTTTT	CASSQDRGSGELFF
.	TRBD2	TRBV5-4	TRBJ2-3	TGTGCCAGCAGCTTCCCTAGCGGGGGCACAGATACGCAGTATTTT	CASSFPSGGTDTQYF
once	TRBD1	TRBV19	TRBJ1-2	TGTGCCAGTAGCGGACAGGGGGAGAGGAACTATGGCTACACCTTC	CASSGQGERNYGYTF
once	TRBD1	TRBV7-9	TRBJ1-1	TGTGCCAGCAGGCGACAGGGGATGAACACTGAAGCTTTCTTT	CASRRQGMNTEAFF
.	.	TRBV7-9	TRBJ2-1	TGTGCCAGCAGCTTAGCACGGCAGACAAACAATGAGCAGTTCTTC	CASSLARQTNNEQFF
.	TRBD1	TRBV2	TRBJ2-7	TGTGCCAGCAGGGGGGACAGGGGGCCTTACGAGCAGTACTTC	CASRGDRGPYEQYF
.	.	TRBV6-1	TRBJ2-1	TGTGCCAGCAGTGTACTTGCGGATAGCTCCTACAATGAGCAGTTCTTC	CASSVLADSSYNEQFF
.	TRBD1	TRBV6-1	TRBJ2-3	TGTGCCAGCAGTGAAGGGACAGGGGGCGCATACGGCACAGATACGCAGTATTTT	CASSEGTGGAYGTDTQYF
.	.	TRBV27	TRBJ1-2	TGTGCCAGCAGTTTAAATCAGGGTACCGGCTACACCTTC	CASSLNQGTGYTF
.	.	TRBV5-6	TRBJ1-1	TGTGCCAGCAGCGTGGGACCTTGGGAGGAGGTGAACACTGAAGCTTTCTTT	CASSVGPWEEVNTEAFF
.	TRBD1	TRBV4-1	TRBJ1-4	TGCGCCAGCAGCCCCAGGGGGGGGCCGGATGAAAAACTGTTTTTT	CASSPRGGPDEKLFF
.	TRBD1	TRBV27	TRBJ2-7	TGTGCCAGCAGTCCCTCGACAGGGGGGATCGCCTACGAGCAGTACTTC	CASSPSTGGIAYEQYF
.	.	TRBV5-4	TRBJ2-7	TGTGCCAGCAGCTTGGGGGACGGCTACGAGCAGTACTTC	CASSLGDGYEQYF
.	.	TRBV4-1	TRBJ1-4	TGCGCCAGCAGCCCAATACACCAGGGCAGCGATGAAAAACTGTTTTTT	CASSPIHQGSDEKLFF
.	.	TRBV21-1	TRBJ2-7	TGTGCCAGCAGTAAGGGAGACAGGGGCGAATACGAGCAGTACTTC	CASSKGDRGEYEQYF
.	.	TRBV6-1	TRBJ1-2	TGTGCCAGCAGTGAGATGAAGGGGGGGGCAGGGGCTGTCTATGGCTACACCTTC	CASSEMKGGAGAVYGYTF
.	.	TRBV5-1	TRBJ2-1	TGCGCCAGCAGCTGGATGACAGTTAATGAGCAGTTCTTC	CASSWMTVNEQFF
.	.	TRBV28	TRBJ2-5	TGTGCCAGCAGTTTAATCCGGGATAGGAGGGAGACCCAGTACTTC	CASSLIRDRRETQYF
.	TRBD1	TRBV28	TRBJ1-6	TGTGCCACCTACCCGGGACAGGGACAAACATCACCCCTCCACTTT	CATYPGQGQTSPLHF
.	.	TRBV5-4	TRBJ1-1	TGTGCCAGCAGCTTGGCTGGCAGGAGCGTCAATTGGGGTACTGAAGCTTTCTTT	CASSLAGRSVNWGTEAFF
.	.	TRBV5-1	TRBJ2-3	TGCGCCAGCAGCTTGTTGGGGCCAGATACGCAGTATTTT	CASSLLGPDTQYF
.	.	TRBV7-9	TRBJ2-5	TGTGCCAGCAGCTTATCCTACGGAGAGACCCAGTACTTC	CASSLSYGETQYF
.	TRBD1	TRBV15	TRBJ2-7	TGTGCCACCAGCACAGAGACCGGGACAGGGACCTACGAGCAGTACTTC	CATSTETGTGTYEQYF
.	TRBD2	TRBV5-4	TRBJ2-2	TGTGCCAGCAGCTTATTAGCGGGAGGGGACACCGGGGAGCTGTTTTTT	CASSLLAGGDTGELFF
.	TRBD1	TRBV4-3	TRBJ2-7	TGCGCCAGCAGCCTTGGACAGGGCAGTTACGAGCAGTACTTC	CASSLGQGSYEQYF
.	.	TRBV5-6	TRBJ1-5	TGTGCCAGCAGCCCCTCCCCCAATCAGCCCCAGCATTTT	CASSPSPNQPQHF
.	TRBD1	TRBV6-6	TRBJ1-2	TGTGCCAGCAGTTGGACGGGACAGGGGGACCACTATGGCTACACCTTC	CASSWTGQGDHYGYTF
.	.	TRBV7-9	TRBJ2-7	TGTGCCAGCAGCTTAACCCTCGGGGGCGAGCAGTACTTC	CASSLTLGGEQYF
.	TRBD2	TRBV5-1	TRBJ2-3	TGCGCCAGCAGCTTGGCCATTTTTTGGGACACCGGACTAGCGGGTAGCACAGATACGCAGTATTTT	CASSLAIFWDTGLAGSTDTQYF
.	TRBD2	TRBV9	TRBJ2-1	TGTGCCAGCAGCGTAGAGGGACTAGCGGGAGGGCAGTGGAATGAGCAGTTCTTC	CASSVEGLAGGQWNEQFF
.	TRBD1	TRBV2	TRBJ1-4	TGTGCCACCAGGACAGGGGGCGGTCGGGAAAAACTGTTTTTT	CATRTGGGREKLFF